Following are 6 T cell receptor beta chains from one sample sequenced in a study of post-analysis software for immune sequencing data. General study points: When patients were compared with controls, 4 or 5 TRBV segments were more frequent, TRBV5-6, TRBV5-1 and TRBV20-1 among them.

cDNA libraries of TCR beta carried unique molecular identifiers. From the PCR reads, TCRdb called clonotypes with MiXCR, one entry per CDR3 protein. The sample carries about 400,000 distinct CDR3 sequences, less than 40% recorded once. Their cognate antigens are unknown. The sequenced sample was blood. These TCRs come from a girl aged 5-17 years with multiple sclerosis.

The chain combines TRBV20-1 with TRBJ2-7; TRBD2 aligns across 8 bases. The V and J ends lost 3 bases and 0 bases, in that order; junction bases with no gene match: 1. CDR3 length: 13 residues. Germline lookup yields CDR1 DFQATT and CDR2 SNEGSKA (reference sequence). CDR3 region: CSARGLDSYEQYF. In nucleotides, the CDR3 is TGCAGTGCTAGGGGACTAGACTCCTACGAGCAGTACTTC.

V gene TRBV28 combines with J gene TRBJ1-1, with 7 bases identical to TRBD1. This CDR3 has 12 residues. CDR1 is MDHEN, CDR2 SYDVKM, per germline. Unmatched junction bases numbered 4, after V lost 8 bases and J lost 4 bases. CDR3 region: CASFRGFTEAFF. For the CDR3, the DNA is TGTGCCAGCTTCAGGGGGTTCACTGAAGCTTTCTTT.

The chain links TRBV5-1 to TRBJ2-7, with D perhaps matching TRBD1 (5 bases). Trimming left V 2 bases short and J 1 base short, with 10 bases between. The CDR3 covers 14 residues. Germline CDR1 and CDR2: SGHRS and YFSETQ. The CDR3 bases are TGCGCCAGCAGCTTATCGACAGATTCCTACGAGCAGTACTTC. As protein: CASSLSTDSYEQYF. Complete variable domain (other parts from reference TRBV5-1 and TRBJ2-7): KAGVTQTPRYLIKTRGQQVTLSCSPISGHRSVSWYQQTPGQGLQFLFEYFSETQRNKGNFPGRFSGRQFSNSRSEMNVSTLELGDSALYLCASSLSTDSYEQYFGPGTRLTVT.

The table lists this clonotype with a few counts. V usage is TRBV20-1 and J usage is TRBJ1-5; 11 nucleotides line up with TRBD1. The CDR3 runs to 14 residues. Unmatched junction bases numbered 4, after V lost 5 bases and J lost 4 bases. Germline V CDR1 and CDR2: DFQATT, SNEGSKA (reference sequence). CDR3 in amino acids: CSAGDRGLNQPQHF. In DNA, the CDR3 is TGCAGTGCTGGGGACAGGGGGTTAAATCAGCCCCAGCATTTT.

This chain uses TRBV7-2 with TRBJ2-3, with 12 positions matching TRBD1. There are 17 residues in the CDR3. Germline-derived CDR1 and CDR2 are SGHTA and FQGNSA. Trimming removed 5 bases from V and 6 bases from J; junction bases left unmatched: 12. In DNA form, the CDR3 reads TGTGCCAGCAGCCGAATCGGGGGGACAGGGGGCCGGGATACGCAGTATTTT. It specifies CASSRIGGTGGRDTQYF.

The chain has TRBV12-3 or TRBV12-4 and TRBJ2-6, with unresolved D. The CDR3 is made up of 13 amino acids. Trimming removed 5 bases at V and 2 bases at J, with 4 bases between. CDR3 DNA sequence: TGTGCCAGCAGTGGCCCTGGGGCCAACGTCCTGACTTTC. This sequence encodes CASSGPGANVLTF.